The 31 T cell receptor beta chains in this list originate from one sample, sequenced in a study of CD8 T cells in ankylosing spondylitis. From the 5' RACE reads, TCRdb called clonotypes with MiXCR, one entry per CDR3 protein. Here the sample spans approximately 180,000 distinct CDR3 sequences, about 20% being singletons. The sample taken for sequencing was blood, either unsorted or a sorted T cell fraction (not recorded which). The receptors come from a male donor aged 5-30 years with ankylosing spondylitis or in good health (not recorded which).

The table lists this clonotype with many counts. This chain connects TRBV7-8 to TRBJ1-5; D might be TRBD1 (5 bases). This CDR3 is 15 amino acids long. V was cut by 0 bases and J by 9 bases, with 15 bases left in between. Looked up from germline, CDR1 is SGHVS and CDR2 is FQNEAQ. The CDR3 here is CASSLAGPGGPPQHF. For the CDR3, the DNA is TGTGCCAGCAGCTTAGCGGGGCCCGGCGGGCCGCCCCAGCATTTT.

The J gene is TRBJ2-2, the V gene TRBV2, with 8 positions matching TRBD1. Germline V lookup: CDR1 SNHLY, CDR2 FYNNEI. The CDR3 extends over 13 amino acids. DNA of the CDR3: TGTGCTGCCAGGGGGCCTCCAACCGGGGAGCTGTTTTTT. As protein: CAARGPPTGELFF.

This clonotype was seen at least ten times. The chain couples TRBV10-2 to TRBJ2-7, with TRBD1 identical over 9 bases. The CDR3 consists of 13 residues. The germline gives CDR1 WSHSY, CDR2 SAAADI. V dropped 1 base and J dropped 6; count of bases not matched to a gene: 1. The CDR3 here is CASSELTGGEQYV. CDR3 DNA sequence: TGCGCCAGCAGTGAGTTGACAGGGGGCGAGCAGTACGTC.

The gene calls are TRBV29-1 and TRBJ1-1; D is ambiguous. Germline CDR1 is SQVTM and CDR2 is ANQGSEA. V dropped 2 bases and J dropped 4 bases, with 5 bases sitting between them. This CDR3 has 11 amino acids. CDR3 in amino acids: CSVESATEAFF. CDR3 sequence (DNA): TGCAGCGTTGAAAGCGCCACTGAAGCTTTCTTT.

Ten or more counts support this clonotype. The chain is built from TRBV9 and TRBJ2-5; 14 bases match TRBD2. CDR1 and CDR2 (germline): SGDLS, YYNGEE. This CDR3 is built from 15 residues. V shed 4 bases, J shed 2 bases, and the junction held 1 base outside the gene matches. DNA of the CDR3: TGTGCCAGCAGCCGGACTAGCGGGAGGCAAGAGACCCAGTACTTC. It specifies CASSRTSGRQETQYF.

This clonotype appeared many times. This chain connects TRBV5-1 to TRBJ2-3; no definite D call. The CDR3 sequence is 15 residues long. Germline-derived CDR1 and CDR2 are SGHRS and YFSETQ. Trimming left V 5 bases short and J 3 bases short, with 16 bases between. Here the CDR3 DNA reads TGCGCCAGCAGTTCTACCCTAGGCCCGACAGATACGCAGTATTTT. This sequence encodes CASSSTLGPTDTQYF.

Many counts were recorded for this clonotype. The chain recombines TRBV29-1 with TRBJ2-5; D not certain. The CDR3 covers 11 residues. Germline CDR1 is SQVTM and CDR2 is ANQGSEA. The V gene lost 7 bases and the J gene lost 5 bases, with 11 bases spanning the gap. The CDR3 reads CSGRFQETQYF. Written as DNA, the CDR3 is TGCAGCGGTCGGTTCCAGGAGACCCAGTACTTC.

The chain combines TRBV28 with TRBJ2-5; perhaps D is TRBD1 or TRBD2 (5 bases each). The germline V gene encodes CDR1 MDHEN and CDR2 SYDVKM. The CDR3 extends over 16 amino acids. V gave up 8 bases and J gave up 5 bases, with 24 bases separating them. This CDR3 reads CASDARAGRSTETQYF. In DNA, the CDR3 is TGTGCCAGCGATGCAAGGGCAGGGAGATCGACGGAGACCCAGTACTTC.

This clonotype occurred many times. This chain connects TRBV28 to TRBJ2-2; 12 bases map to TRBD2. The V segment lost 5 bases and the J segment 8 bases; nucleotides outside the gene matches: 9. This CDR3 is 16 amino acids long. Germline V gene lookup returns CDR1 MDHEN and CDR2 SYDVKM. CDR3 bases: TGTGCCAGCAGTCTCCCCGGACTAGCGGGAAAAGGGGAGCTGTTTTTT. Its translation: CASSLPGLAGKGELFF.

This clonotype was seen ten or more times. The rearrangement links TRBV5-1 to TRBJ2-5; D might be TRBD2 (6 bases). Trimming stripped 1 base from V and 5 bases from J, with 15 bases between. The germline CDR1 and CDR2 sequences are SGHRS and YFSETQ. The CDR3 consists of 15 residues. The DNA of the CDR3 is TGCGCCAGCAGCTTGCGGCAGGGAGGTCTCGAGACCCAGTACTTC. Amino acids: CASSLRQGGLETQYF.

This clonotype was observed at least ten times. The gene calls are TRBV5-6 and TRBJ2-1, with D tentatively TRBD1 or TRBD2 (6 bases each). Germline V gene data show CDR1 as SGHDT and CDR2 as YYEEEE. V lost 0 bases, J lost 1 base, and 23 bases lay in between. The CDR3 is 20 residues long. CDR3 region: CASSLGGWRDVGTSYNEQFF. The DNA for the CDR3 is TGTGCCAGCAGCTTGGGCGGTTGGAGGGATGTAGGGACATCCTACAATGAGCAGTTCTTC. Filled out from reference TRBV5-6 and TRBJ2-1, the complete variable domain reads DAGVTQSPTHLIKTRGQQVTLRCSPKSGHDTVSWYQQALGQGPQFIFQYYEEEERQRGNFPDRFSGHQFPNYSSELNVNALLLGDSALYLCASSLGGWRDVGTSYNEQFFGPGTRLTVL.

This clonotype was observed at least ten times. The chain uses TRBV9 and TRBJ2-5; D unresolved. The CDR3 is 14 amino acids. The V end was cut by 0 bases, the J end by 1 base, with 7 bases between. Germline lookup yields CDR1 SGDLS and CDR2 YYNGEE. This CDR3 reads CASSVGHFQETQYF. In DNA form, the CDR3 reads TGTGCCAGCAGCGTAGGGCACTTCCAAGAGACCCAGTACTTC.

V is TRBV12-3 or TRBV12-4 and J is TRBJ2-1; TRBD2 is a possible D gene (5 bases). The CDR3 has 13 amino acids. Trimming took off 3 bases at V and 6 bases at J, with 9 bases between the two ends. The CDR3: CASSFMRANEQFF. In nucleotides, the CDR3 is TGTGCCAGCAGTTTCATGCGGGCCAATGAGCAGTTCTTC.

This clonotype was seen repeatedly, ten times or more. This rearrangement joins TRBV7-9 to TRBJ2-3; 9 bases fit TRBD2. Trimming cost V 4 bases and J 5 bases; bases outside gene matches: 10. The CDR3 covers 16 residues. Germline loops: CDR1 SEHNR, CDR2 FQNEAQ (reference sequence). CDR3 loop: CASSSVAGANLDTQYF. The CDR3 region has the DNA TGTGCCAGCAGCTCTGTAGCGGGGGCAAATCTAGATACGCAGTATTTT. Together with reference TRBV7-9 and TRBJ2-3, the CDR3 gives the full variable domain: DTGVSQNPRHKITKRGQNVTFRCDPISEHNRLYWYRQTLGQGPEFLTYFQNEAQLEKSRLLSDRFSAERPKGSFSTLEIQRTEQGDSAMYLCASSSVAGANLDTQYFGPGTRLTVL.

This clonotype was seen many times. The rearrangement joins TRBV12-3 or TRBV12-4 to TRBJ1-2; D uncertain. The CDR3 totals 14 residues. Trimming took off 5 bases at V and 4 bases at J, with 14 bases between the two ends. The CDR3 here is CASSVLGSGYGYTF. The CDR3 DNA reads TGTGCCAGCAGTGTTCTGGGGTCAGGCTATGGCTACACCTTC.

Ten or more counts support this clonotype. The chain combines TRBV5-1 with TRBJ1-1; D is ambiguous. The CDR3 loop spans 14 amino acids. The V gene lost 1 base and the J gene lost 5 bases, with 12 bases spanning the gap. Per germline, CDR1 SGHRS and CDR2 YFSETQ. In DNA, the CDR3 is TGCGCCAGCAGCTTGCCGGGCCTCGGAACTGAAGCTTTCTTT. Translation: CASSLPGLGTEAFF.

The chain has TRBV29-1 and TRBJ2-5; D ambiguous. The CDR3 runs to 14 residues. CDR1 is SQVTM and CDR2 is ANQGSEA in the germline V gene. V was shortened by 3 bases and J by 4 bases, with 15 bases between the two germline ends. The CDR3 sequence: CSVDTPGFGETQYF. The CDR3 region has the DNA TGCAGCGTTGATACCCCTGGGTTCGGAGAGACCCAGTACTTC.

This clonotype was counted ten times or more. J is TRBJ1-5 and V is TRBV5-1; no clear D. This CDR3 has 14 amino acids. V lost 0 bases and J 0 bases, leaving 4 bases between the germline ends. Germline loops: CDR1 SGHRS, CDR2 YFSETQ. The CDR3 DNA sequence: TGCGCCAGCAGCTTGGGCCTTAGCAATCAGCCCCAGCATTTT. It codes for CASSLGLSNQPQHF.

The V gene is TRBV7-2, the J gene TRBJ1-1; a weak D match, TRBD1 (5 bases). Trimming left V 7 bases short and J 0 bases short, with 12 bases between. CDR1 is SGHTA, CDR2 FQGNSA, per germline. The CDR3 contains 14 residues. The CDR3 bases are TGTGCCAGCACCCTTTACAGGATGAACACTGAAGCTTTCTTT. It specifies CASTLYRMNTEAFF.

The table lists this clonotype with many counts. The chain combines TRBV28 with TRBJ2-1; 13 bases are shared with TRBD2. Germline-derived CDR1 and CDR2 are MDHEN and SYDVKM. The CDR3 is 17 residues long. V gave up 6 bases and J gave up 9 bases; unmatched junction bases: 14. The CDR3 protein is CASRNTGTSGIDGEQFF. CDR3 DNA sequence: TGTGCCAGCAGAAATACTGGGACTAGCGGGATTGACGGTGAGCAGTTCTTC.

This clonotype was found many times. This chain connects TRBV5-1 to TRBJ2-4, with D uncertain. V was shortened by 3 bases and J by 5 bases, with 9 bases between the two germline ends. Germline-derived CDR1 and CDR2 are SGHRS and YFSETQ. The CDR3 extends over 13 amino acids. The CDR3: CASSSGAENIQYF. As DNA, the CDR3 is TGCGCCAGCAGCTCGGGCGCGGAAAACATTCAGTACTTC.

This clonotype was detected many times. The V and J genes are TRBV12-3 or TRBV12-4 and TRBJ1-1; tentative D call: TRBD1 (5 bases). V lost 3 bases and J lost 6, with 11 bases in between. The CDR3 is made up of 13 amino acids. CDR3 in amino acids: CASSLRRVAEAFF. The CDR3 DNA reads TGTGCCAGCAGTTTGCGCAGGGTGGCTGAAGCTTTCTTT.

There are many counts of this clonotype. The V call is TRBV27, the J call TRBJ2-5, with D possibly TRBD1 on 5 matching bases. This CDR3 has 13 amino acids. Trimming took 4 bases from V and 5 from J, leaving 11 bases between them. Germline CDR1 MNHEY, CDR2 SMNVEV (reference sequence). CDR3 DNA sequence: TGTGCCAGCAGTTCGTACAAGGGGGAGACCCAGTACTTC. Its protein product is CASSSYKGETQYF.

This clonotype was detected ten times or more. The chain recombines TRBV12-3 or TRBV12-4 with TRBJ2-2; D unclear. The CDR3 covers 14 residues. Trimming took off 5 bases at V and 1 base at J, with 8 bases between the two ends. The CDR3 here is CASSPRLNTGELFF. CDR3 nucleotide sequence: TGTGCCAGCAGTCCCCGCTTGAACACCGGGGAGCTGTTTTTT.

This clonotype was seen many times. This chain links TRBV7-7 with TRBJ2-2; D uncertain. Germline V lookup: CDR1 SSHAT, CDR2 FNYEAQ (reference sequence). The V gene lost 1 base and the J gene lost 1 base, with 4 bases spanning the gap. CDR3 size: 14 residues. The DNA of the CDR3 is TGTGCCAGCAGCTTAGAGGGGAACACCGGGGAGCTGTTTTTT. It yields the protein CASSLEGNTGELFF.

The chain employs TRBV20-1 and TRBJ2-7; TRBD1 matches at 7 bases. CDR3 length equals 13 residues. Germline CDR1 DFQATT, CDR2 SNEGSKA (reference sequence). Trimming removed 2 bases from V and 4 bases from J; junction bases left unmatched: 5. CDR3 sequence reads: CSARSSRGYEQYF. DNA for the CDR3: TGCAGTGCTAGAAGTTCCAGGGGGTACGAGCAGTACTTC.

This clonotype has ten or more counts. The V call is TRBV28, the J call TRBJ2-1, with 8 bases identical to TRBD2. The CDR3 contains 18 residues. Germline values: CDR1 MDHEN, CDR2 SYDVKM. The J segment lost 3 bases and the V segment lost 8 bases, leaving 18 bases of the junction unmatched. CDR3 nucleotide sequence: TGTGCCAGCCTACCGCGGTGGTCGGCGGGAGGTCTCTACAATGAGCAGTTCTTC. Translation gives CASLPRWSAGGLYNEQFF.

This clonotype was picked up many times. The chain employs TRBV27 and TRBJ2-5; 7 nucleotides agree with TRBD1. CDR3 size: 14 residues. The V segment lost 5 bases and the J segment 2 bases; nucleotides outside the gene matches: 5. Germline V CDR1 and CDR2: MNHEY, SMNVEV (reference sequence). The CDR3 reads CASSHLGQQETQYF. CDR3 sequence (DNA): TGTGCCAGCAGTCACCTGGGACAGCAAGAGACCCAGTACTTC.

This clonotype was picked up many times. The chain joins TRBV28 to TRBJ1-4; D call uncertain. This CDR3 comprises 16 residues. Germline-derived CDR1 and CDR2 are MDHEN and SYDVKM. Trimming shortened V by 3 bases and J by 4 bases, and 15 bases separated the two germline ends. The CDR3 sequence: CASSFVFSGLNEKLFF. The CDR3 coding sequence is TGTGCCAGCAGTTTTGTTTTTTCCGGCCTTAATGAAAAACTGTTTTTT.

This clonotype was seen many times. The rearrangement links TRBV3-1 to TRBJ2-7, with D possibly matching TRBD2 (6 bases). This CDR3 is built from 13 residues. V lost 4 bases and J 3 bases, leaving 10 bases between the germline ends. The germline V gene encodes CDR1 LGHDT and CDR2 YNNKEL (reference sequence). Here the CDR3 reads CASSPGGIYEQYF. DNA of the CDR3: TGTGCCAGCAGCCCCGGCGGGATCTACGAGCAGTACTTC.

This clonotype appeared many times. The chain joins TRBV24-1 to TRBJ1-2; maybe TRBD1 (5 bases). The V and J ends lost 4 bases and 7 bases respectively, with 9 bases between them. This CDR3 has 12 amino acids. The germline gives CDR1 KGHDR, CDR2 SFDVKD. The chain's CDR3 is CATSDLGVGYTF. In DNA, the CDR3 is TGTGCCACCAGTGACCTAGGGGTTGGCTACACCTTC.